This passage covers 5 T cell receptor beta chains from one sample sequenced in a study of lymphopenia after photon versus proton radiotherapy. The protocol was immunoSEQ multiplex PCR, while the TCRdb copy is restricted to in-frame clones and leaves out a portion. The sample has fewer than 30,000 clones; approximately 88% are singletons. Sequenced here: peripheral blood, sampled from a patient treated with photon-based radiotherapy. These receptors were obtained from a man in his fifties or sixties with gastric cancer.

The CDR3 sequence: CASSRAAGELFF. CDR3 nucleotides: TGTGCCAGCAGCCGGGCGGCCGGGGAGCTGTTTTTT. The chain employs TRBV4-2 and TRBJ2-2; D not certain. Trimming removed 4 bases at V and 6 bases at J, with 6 bases between. This CDR3 contains 12 residues. Germline CDR1 reads LGHNA; CDR2 reads YNFKEQ.

The V and J genes are TRBV5-6 and TRBJ2-2; D is undetermined. Germline V gives CDR1 SGHDT, CDR2 YYEEEE. The CDR3 loop spans 12 amino acids. Trimming pared 2 bases from V and 7 bases from J, leaving 6 bases between. DNA for the CDR3: TGTGCCAGCAGCTTTGTGGACGGGGAGCTGTTTTTT. It yields the protein CASSFVDGELFF.

In DNA form, the CDR3 reads TGCAGCGTTCAAGGGGGGATTGGGGGCGCATCTAACTATGGCTACACCTTC. Translating gives CSVQGGIGGASNYGYTF. V gene TRBV29-1 combines with J gene TRBJ1-2; TRBD1 might be the D (6 bases). V lost 5 bases, J lost 0 bases, and 22 bases lay in between. The germline gives CDR1 SQVTM, CDR2 ANQGSEA. CDR3 length: 17 amino acids.

The chain employs TRBV27 and TRBJ1-4; D may be TRBD1 (5 bases). Trimming removed 5 bases at V and 0 bases at J, with 13 bases between. The CDR3 is 16 residues long. Germline V gene data show CDR1 as MNHEY and CDR2 as SMNVEV (reference sequence). The CDR3 reads CASSPYRGSTNEKLFF. Written as DNA, the CDR3 is TGTGCCAGCAGTCCTTATAGGGGTTCAACTAATGAAAAACTGTTTTTT.

The chain joins TRBV7-2 to TRBJ1-2; D not certain. V gave up 2 bases and J gave up 6 bases, with 19 bases separating them. Germline assignment: CDR1 SGHTA and CDR2 FQGNSA. The CDR3 is made up of 16 amino acids. The CDR3 reads CASSLSSFSLGDGYTF. The DNA of the CDR3 is TGTGCCAGCAGCTTATCTAGTTTTTCGCTGGGTGATGGCTACACCTTC.